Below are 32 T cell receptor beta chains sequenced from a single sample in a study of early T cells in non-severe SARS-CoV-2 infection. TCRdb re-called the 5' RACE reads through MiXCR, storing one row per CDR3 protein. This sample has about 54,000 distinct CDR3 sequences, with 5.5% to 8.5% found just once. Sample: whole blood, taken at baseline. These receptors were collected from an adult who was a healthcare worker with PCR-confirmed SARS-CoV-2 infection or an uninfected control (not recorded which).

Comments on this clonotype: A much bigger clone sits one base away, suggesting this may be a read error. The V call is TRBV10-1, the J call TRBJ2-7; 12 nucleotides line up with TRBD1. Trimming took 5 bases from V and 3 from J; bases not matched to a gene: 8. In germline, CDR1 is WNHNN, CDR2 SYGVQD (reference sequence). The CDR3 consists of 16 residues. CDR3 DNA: TGCGCCAGCAGTAAGTTTGGGACAGGGGGCATCTACGAGCAGTACTTC. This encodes CASSKFGTGGIYEQYF.

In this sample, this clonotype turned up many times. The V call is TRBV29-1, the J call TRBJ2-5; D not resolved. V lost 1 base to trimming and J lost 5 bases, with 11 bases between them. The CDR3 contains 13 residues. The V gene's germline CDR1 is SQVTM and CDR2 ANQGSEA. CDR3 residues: CSVEVSGTETQYF. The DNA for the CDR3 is TGCAGCGTTGAAGTCTCCGGTACCGAGACCCAGTACTTC.

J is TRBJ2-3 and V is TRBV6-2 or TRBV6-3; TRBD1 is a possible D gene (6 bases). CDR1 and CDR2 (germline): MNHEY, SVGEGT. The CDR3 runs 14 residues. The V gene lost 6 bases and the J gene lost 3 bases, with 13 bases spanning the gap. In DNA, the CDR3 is TGTGCCAGCAGCTACAGGGCCAGTACAGATACGCAGTATTTT. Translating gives CASSYRASTDTQYF.

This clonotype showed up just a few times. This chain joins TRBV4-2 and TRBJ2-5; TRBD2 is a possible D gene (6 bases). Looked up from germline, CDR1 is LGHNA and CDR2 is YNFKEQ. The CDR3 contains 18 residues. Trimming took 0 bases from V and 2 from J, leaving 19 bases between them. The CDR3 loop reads CASSQDWASGLPQETQYF. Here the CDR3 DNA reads TGTGCCAGCAGCCAAGATTGGGCCTCAGGACTACCACAAGAGACCCAGTACTTC.

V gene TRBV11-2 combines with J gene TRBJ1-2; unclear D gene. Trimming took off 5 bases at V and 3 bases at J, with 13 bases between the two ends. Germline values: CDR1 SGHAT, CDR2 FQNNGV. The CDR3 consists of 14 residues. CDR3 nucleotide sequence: TGTGCCAGCAGCCCCCGTCAGGATCACTATGGCTACACCTTC. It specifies CASSPRQDHYGYTF.

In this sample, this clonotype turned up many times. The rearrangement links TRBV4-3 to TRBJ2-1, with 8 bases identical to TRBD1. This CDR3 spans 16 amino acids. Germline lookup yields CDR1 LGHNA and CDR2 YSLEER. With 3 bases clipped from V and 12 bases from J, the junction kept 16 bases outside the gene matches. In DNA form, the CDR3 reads TGCGCCAGCAGCCAGAACTACAGGACAGGGTTTGGGTCGCAGTTCTTC. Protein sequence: CASSQNYRTGFGSQFF.

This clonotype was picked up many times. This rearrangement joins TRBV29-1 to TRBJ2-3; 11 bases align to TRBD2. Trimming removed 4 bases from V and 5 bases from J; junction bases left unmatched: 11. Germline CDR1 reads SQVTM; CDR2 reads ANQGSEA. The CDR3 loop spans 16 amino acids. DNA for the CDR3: TGCAGCGTTGGGCGTGGGCTAGCGGGGGGACAAGATACGCAGTATTTT. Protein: CSVGRGLAGGQDTQYF.

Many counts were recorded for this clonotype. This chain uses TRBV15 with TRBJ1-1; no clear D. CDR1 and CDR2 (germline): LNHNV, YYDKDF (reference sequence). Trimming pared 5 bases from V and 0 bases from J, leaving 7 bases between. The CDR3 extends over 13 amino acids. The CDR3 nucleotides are TGTGCCACCAGCCGCCGTGTGAACACTGAAGCTTTCTTT. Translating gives CATSRRVNTEAFF.

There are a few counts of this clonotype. The CDR3 DNA is TGTGCCTGGAGCACTAACAGGGGGAACACTGAAGCTTTCTTT. It translates to CAWSTNRGNTEAFF. The genes are TRBV30 and TRBJ1-1; 7 bases map to TRBD1. Germline CDR1 reads GTSNPN; CDR2 reads SVGIG (reference sequence). This CDR3 has 14 residues. V dropped 3 bases and J dropped 1; count of bases not matched to a gene: 5.

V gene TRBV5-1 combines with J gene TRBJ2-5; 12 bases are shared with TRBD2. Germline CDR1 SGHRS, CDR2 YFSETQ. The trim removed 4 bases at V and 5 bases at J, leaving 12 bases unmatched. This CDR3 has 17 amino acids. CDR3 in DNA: TGCGCCAGCAGCATGCGCCTAGCGGGGGGGCCTTCGGAGACCCAGTACTTC. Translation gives CASSMRLAGGPSETQYF.

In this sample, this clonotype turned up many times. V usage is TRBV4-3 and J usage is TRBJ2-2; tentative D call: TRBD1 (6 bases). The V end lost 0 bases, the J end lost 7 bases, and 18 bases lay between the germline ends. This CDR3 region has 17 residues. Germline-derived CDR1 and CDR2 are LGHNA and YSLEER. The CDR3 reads CASSQEYRVPLDGELFF. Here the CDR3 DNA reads TGCGCCAGCAGCCAAGAGTACAGGGTTCCTCTTGACGGGGAGCTGTTTTTT.

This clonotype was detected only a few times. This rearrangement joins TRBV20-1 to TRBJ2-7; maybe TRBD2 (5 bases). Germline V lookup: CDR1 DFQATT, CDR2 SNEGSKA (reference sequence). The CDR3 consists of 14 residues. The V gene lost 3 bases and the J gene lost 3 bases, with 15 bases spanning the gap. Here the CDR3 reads CSARHLSGIYEQYF. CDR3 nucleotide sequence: TGCAGTGCTAGGCACTTGTCGGGGATCTACGAGCAGTACTTC.

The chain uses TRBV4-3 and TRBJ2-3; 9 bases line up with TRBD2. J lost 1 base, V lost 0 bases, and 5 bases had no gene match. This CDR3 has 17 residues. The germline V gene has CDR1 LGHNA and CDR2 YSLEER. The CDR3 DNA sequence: TGCGCCAGCAGCCAAGATGCCAGCGGGGGGCGCACAGATACGCAGTATTTT. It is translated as CASSQDASGGRTDTQYF.

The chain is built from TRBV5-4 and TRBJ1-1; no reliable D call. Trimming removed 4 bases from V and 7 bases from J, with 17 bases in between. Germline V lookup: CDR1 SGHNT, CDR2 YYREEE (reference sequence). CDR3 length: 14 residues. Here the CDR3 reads CASSRRTRVGEAFF. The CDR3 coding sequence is TGTGCCAGCAGCCGCCGTACGCGGGTTGGTGAAGCTTTCTTT.

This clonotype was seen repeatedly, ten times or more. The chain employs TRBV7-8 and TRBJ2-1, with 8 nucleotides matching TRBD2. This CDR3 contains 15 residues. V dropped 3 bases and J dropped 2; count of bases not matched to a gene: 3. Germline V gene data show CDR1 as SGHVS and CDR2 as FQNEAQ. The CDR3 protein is CASSFKRGTYNEQFF. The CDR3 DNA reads TGTGCCAGCAGCTTTAAGCGGGGGACCTACAATGAGCAGTTCTTC.

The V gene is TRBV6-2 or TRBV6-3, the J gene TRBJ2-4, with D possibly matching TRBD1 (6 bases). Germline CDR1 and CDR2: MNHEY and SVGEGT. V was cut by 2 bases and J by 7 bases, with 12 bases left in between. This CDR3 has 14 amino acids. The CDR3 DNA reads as TGTGCCAGCAGTTACGGGACATGGCGGAACATTCAGTACTTC. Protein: CASSYGTWRNIQYF.

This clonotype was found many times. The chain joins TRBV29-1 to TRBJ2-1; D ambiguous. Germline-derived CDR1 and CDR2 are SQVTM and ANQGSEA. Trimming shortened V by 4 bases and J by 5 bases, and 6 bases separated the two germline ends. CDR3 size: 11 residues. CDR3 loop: CSVGGNNEQFF. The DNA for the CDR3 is TGCAGCGTTGGAGGAAACAATGAGCAGTTCTTC.

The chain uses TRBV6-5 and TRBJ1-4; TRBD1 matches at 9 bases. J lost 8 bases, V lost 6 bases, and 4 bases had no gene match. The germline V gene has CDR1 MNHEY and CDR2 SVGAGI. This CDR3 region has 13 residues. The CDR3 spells CASRTTGGEKLFF. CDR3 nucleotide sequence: TGTGCCAGCAGGACAACAGGGGGCGAAAAACTGTTTTTT.

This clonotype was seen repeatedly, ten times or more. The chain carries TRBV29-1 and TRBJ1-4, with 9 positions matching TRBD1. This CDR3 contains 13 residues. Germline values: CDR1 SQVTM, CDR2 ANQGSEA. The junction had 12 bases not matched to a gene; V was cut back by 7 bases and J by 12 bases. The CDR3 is CSAGGVQGAQLFF. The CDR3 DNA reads TGCAGCGCTGGGGGAGTACAGGGGGCACAACTGTTTTTT.

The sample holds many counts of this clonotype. The CDR3 DNA sequence: TGCAGTGCTAGAGGGGGTATGAACACTGAAGCTTTCTTT. It is translated as CSARGGMNTEAFF. J is TRBJ1-1 and V is TRBV20-1; no definite D call. CDR3 length: 13 residues. The germline V gene encodes CDR1 DFQATT and CDR2 SNEGSKA (reference sequence). Between the trimmed V and J ends, which lost 1 base and 0 bases, there was a span of 6 bases.

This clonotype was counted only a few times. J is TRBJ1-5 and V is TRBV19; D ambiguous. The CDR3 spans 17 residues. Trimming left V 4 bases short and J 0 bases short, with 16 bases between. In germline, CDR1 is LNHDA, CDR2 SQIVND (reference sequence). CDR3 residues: CASSTLDHMYSNQPQHF. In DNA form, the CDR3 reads TGTGCCAGTAGTACACTGGACCATATGTATAGCAATCAGCCCCAGCATTTT.

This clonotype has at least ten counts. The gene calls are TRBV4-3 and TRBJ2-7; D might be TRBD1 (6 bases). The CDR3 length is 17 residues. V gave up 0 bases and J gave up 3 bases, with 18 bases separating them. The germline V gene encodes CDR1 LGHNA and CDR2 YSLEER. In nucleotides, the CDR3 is TGCGCCAGCAGCCAAGACCGAACAGGGTTAGGTTTCTACGAGCAGTACTTC. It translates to CASSQDRTGLGFYEQYF.

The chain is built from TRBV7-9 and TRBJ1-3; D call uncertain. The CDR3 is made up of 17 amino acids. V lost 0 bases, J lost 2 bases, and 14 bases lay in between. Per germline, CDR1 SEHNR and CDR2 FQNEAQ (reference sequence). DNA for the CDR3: TGTGCCAGCAGCTTAGCGGGAAAGGGAGAACCTGGAAACACCATATATTTT. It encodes CASSLAGKGEPGNTIYF. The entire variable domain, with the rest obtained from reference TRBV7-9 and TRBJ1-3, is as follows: DTGVSQNPRHKITKRGQNVTFRCDPISEHNRLYWYRQTLGQGPEFLTYFQNEAQLEKSRLLSDRFSAERPKGSFSTLEIQRTEQGDSAMYLCASSLAGKGEPGNTIYFGEGSWLTVV.

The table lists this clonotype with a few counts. The DNA for the CDR3 is TGCGCCAGCAGCCAAGATAGTGGGTTCGAGCAGTACTTC. Protein sequence: CASSQDSGFEQYF. This sequence joins TRBV4-3 and TRBJ2-7, with D hard to call. The CDR3 covers 13 residues. The germline gives CDR1 LGHNA, CDR2 YSLEER. Trimming stripped 0 bases from V and 6 bases from J, with 9 bases between.

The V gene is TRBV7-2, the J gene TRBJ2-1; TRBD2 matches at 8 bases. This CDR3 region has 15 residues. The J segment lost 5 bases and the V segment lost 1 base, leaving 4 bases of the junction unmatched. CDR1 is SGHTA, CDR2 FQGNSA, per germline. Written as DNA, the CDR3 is TGTGCCAGCAGCTTAGTGCGGGGGGCCCACAATGAGCAGTTCTTC. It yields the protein CASSLVRGAHNEQFF.

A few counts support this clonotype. The CDR3 region is CASSHRETDTQYF. Here the CDR3 DNA reads TGTGCCAGCAGCCACCGGGAGACAGATACGCAGTATTTT. The chain recombines TRBV5-5 with TRBJ2-3, with D possibly TRBD2 on 6 matching bases. Germline V CDR1 and CDR2: SGHKS, YYEKEE (reference sequence). CDR3 size: 13 residues. Trimming took 4 bases from V and 3 from J, leaving 9 bases between them.

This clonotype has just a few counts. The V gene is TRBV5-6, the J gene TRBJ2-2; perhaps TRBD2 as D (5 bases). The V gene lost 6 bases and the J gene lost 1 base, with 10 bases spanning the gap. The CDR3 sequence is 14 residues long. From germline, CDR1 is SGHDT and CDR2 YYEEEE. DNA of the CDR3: TGTGCCAGCAAACTGGACTGGAACACCGGGGAGCTGTTTTTT. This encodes CASKLDWNTGELFF.

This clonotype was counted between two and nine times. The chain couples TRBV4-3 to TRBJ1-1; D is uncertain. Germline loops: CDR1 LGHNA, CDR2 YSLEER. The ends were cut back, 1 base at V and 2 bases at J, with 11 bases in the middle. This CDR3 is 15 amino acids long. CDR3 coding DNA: TGCGCCAGCAGCCAAGCCTTTACGGAAAACACTGAAGCTTTCTTT. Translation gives CASSQAFTENTEAFF.

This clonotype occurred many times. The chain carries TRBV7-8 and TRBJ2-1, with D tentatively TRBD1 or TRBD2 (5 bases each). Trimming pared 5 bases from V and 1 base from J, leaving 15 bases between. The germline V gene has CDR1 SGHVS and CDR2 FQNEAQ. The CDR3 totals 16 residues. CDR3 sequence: CASSLLSWGSYNEQFF. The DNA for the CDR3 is TGTGCCAGCAGCCTTCTTTCTTGGGGGTCCTACAATGAGCAGTTCTTC.

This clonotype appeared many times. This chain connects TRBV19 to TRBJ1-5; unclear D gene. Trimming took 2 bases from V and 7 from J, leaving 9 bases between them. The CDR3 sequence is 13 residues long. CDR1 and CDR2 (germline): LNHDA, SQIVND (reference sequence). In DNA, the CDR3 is TGTGCCAGTAGTATACCTACGATCCAGCCCCAGCATTTT. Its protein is CASSIPTIQPQHF.

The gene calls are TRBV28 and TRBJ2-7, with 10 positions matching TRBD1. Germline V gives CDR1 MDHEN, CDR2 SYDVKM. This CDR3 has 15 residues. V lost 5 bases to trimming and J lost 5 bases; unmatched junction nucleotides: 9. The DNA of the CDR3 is TGTGCCAGCAGTGTCCCCGGGACAGGGGCCCACGAGCAGTACTTC. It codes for CASSVPGTGAHEQYF.

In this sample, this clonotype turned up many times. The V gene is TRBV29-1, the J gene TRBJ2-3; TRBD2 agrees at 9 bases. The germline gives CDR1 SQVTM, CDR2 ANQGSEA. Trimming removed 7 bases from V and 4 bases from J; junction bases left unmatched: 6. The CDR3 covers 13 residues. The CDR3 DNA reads TGCAGCGGTGGGACTAGCACTGCAGATACGCAGTATTTT. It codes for CSGGTSTADTQYF.